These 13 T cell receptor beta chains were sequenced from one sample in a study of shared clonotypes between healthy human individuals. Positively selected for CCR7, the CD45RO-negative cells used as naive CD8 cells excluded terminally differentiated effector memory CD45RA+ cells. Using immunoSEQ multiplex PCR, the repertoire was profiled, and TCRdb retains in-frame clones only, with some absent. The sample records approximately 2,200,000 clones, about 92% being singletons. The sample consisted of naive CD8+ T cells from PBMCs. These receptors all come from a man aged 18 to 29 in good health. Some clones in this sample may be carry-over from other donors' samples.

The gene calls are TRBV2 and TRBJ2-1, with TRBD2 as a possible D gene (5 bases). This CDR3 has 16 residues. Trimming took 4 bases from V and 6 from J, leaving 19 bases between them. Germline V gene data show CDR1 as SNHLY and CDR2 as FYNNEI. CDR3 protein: CASSVPRIGAVNEQFF. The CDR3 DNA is TGTGCCAGCAGTGTCCCCAGGATCGGAGCGGTCAATGAGCAGTTCTTC. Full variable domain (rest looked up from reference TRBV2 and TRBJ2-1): EPEVTQTPSHQVTQMGQEVILRCVPISNHLYFYWYRQILGQKVEFLVSFYNNEISEKSEIFDDQFSVERPDGSNFTLKIRSTKLEDSAMYFCASSVPRIGAVNEQFFGPGTRLTVL.

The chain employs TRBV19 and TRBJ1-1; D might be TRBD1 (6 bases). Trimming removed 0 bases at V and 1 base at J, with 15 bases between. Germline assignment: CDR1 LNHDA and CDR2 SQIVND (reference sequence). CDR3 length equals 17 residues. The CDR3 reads CASSIDAGAAANTEAFF. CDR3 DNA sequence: TGTGCCAGTAGTATAGATGCGGGGGCCGCCGCGAACACTGAAGCTTTCTTT.

The CDR3 DNA reads as TGTGCCAGCAGCGTAGGGATAGACGGCTCCTACGAGCAGTACTTC. Encoded protein: CASSVGIDGSYEQYF. The chain carries TRBV9 and TRBJ2-7; D is undetermined. Trimming took off 0 bases at V and 0 bases at J, with 10 bases between the two ends. Germline CDR1 is SGDLS and CDR2 is YYNGEE. CDR3 length: 15 residues.

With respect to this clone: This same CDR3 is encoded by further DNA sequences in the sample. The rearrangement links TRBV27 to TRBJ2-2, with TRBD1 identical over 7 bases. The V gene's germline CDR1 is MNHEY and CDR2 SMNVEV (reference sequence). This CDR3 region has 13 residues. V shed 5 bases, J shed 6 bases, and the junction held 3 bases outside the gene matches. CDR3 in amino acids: CASSPRGPGELFF. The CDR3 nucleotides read TGTGCCAGCAGTCCTAGGGGGCCCGGGGAGCTGTTTTTT.

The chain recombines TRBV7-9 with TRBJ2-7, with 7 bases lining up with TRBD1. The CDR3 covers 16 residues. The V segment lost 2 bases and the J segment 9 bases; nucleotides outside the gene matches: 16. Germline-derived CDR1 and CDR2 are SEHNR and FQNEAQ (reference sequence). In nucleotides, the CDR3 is TGTGCCAGCAGCTTATCCCAGGGGGATCACTCTACCCGGCAGTACTTC. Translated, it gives CASSLSQGDHSTRQYF.

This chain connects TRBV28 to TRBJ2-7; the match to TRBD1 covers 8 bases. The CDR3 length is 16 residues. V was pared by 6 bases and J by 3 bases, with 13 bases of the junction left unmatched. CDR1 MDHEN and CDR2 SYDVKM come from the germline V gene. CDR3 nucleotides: TGTGCCAGCAGCCCGACAGCCGGGACAGGAGTCTACGAGCAGTACTTC. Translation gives CASSPTAGTGVYEQYF.

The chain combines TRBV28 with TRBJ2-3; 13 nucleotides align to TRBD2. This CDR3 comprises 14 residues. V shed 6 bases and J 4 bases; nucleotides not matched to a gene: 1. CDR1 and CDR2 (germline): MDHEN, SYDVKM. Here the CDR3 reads CASSGLAGADTQYF. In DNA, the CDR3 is TGTGCCAGCAGCGGACTAGCGGGGGCAGATACGCAGTATTTT.

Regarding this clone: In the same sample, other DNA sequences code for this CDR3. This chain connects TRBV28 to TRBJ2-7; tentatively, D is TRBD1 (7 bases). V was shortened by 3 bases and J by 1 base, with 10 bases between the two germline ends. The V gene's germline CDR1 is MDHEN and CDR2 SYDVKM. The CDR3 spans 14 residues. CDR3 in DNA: TGTGCCAGCAGTTTTTCAGGGGGGTCCTACGAGCAGTACTTC. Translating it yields CASSFSGGSYEQYF.

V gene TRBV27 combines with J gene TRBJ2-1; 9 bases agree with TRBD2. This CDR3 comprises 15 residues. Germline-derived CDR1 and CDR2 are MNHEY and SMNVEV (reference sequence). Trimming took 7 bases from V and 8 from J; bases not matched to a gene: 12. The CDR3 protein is CASTTGTSNWDEQFF. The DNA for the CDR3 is TGTGCCAGCACCACCGGGACTAGCAATTGGGATGAGCAGTTCTTC.

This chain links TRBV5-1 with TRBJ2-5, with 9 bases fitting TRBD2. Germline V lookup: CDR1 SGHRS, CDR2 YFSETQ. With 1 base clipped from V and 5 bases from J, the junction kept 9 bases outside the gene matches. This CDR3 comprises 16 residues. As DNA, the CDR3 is TGCGCCAGCAGCTTGTACGAGCGGGAGGTCCCTGAGACCCAGTACTTC. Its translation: CASSLYEREVPETQYF.

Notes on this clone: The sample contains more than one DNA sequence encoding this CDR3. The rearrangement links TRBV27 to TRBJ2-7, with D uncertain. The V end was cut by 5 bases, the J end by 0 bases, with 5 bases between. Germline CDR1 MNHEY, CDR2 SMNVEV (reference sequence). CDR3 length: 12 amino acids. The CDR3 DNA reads TGTGCCAGCAGTACGAACTCCTACGAGCAGTACTTC. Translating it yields CASSTNSYEQYF.

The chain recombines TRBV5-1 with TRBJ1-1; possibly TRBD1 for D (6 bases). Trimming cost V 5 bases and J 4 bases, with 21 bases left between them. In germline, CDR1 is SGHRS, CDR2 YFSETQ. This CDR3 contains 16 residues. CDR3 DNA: TGCGCCAGCAGTAGGGGGATCTCGGGAACGAGCACTGAAGCTTTCTTT. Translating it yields CASSRGISGTSTEAFF.

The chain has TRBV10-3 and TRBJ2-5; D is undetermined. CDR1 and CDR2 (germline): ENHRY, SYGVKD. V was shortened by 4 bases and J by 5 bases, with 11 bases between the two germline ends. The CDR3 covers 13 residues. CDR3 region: CAISGPGRETQYF. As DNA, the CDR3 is TGTGCCATCAGTGGGCCCGGGCGGGAGACCCAGTACTTC.